A single sample is the source of the 31 T cell receptor beta chains below, sequenced in a study of T cells in localized non-small cell lung cancer. Using immunoSEQ multiplex PCR, the repertoire was profiled, and TCRdb retains in-frame clones only, with some absent. The sample yields about 52,000 clones, 86% seen once. The sample was peripheral blood, taken before any cancer treatment. Source of these receptors: a male donor older than 55 with stage III squamous cell lung carcinoma.

Only one count was recorded for this clone. The chain recombines TRBV5-1 with TRBJ1-1, with TRBD1 matching over 8 bases. Germline V lookup: CDR1 SGHRS, CDR2 YFSETQ. The J segment lost 5 bases and the V segment lost 4 bases, leaving 10 bases of the junction unmatched. This CDR3 comprises 15 residues. The CDR3 is CASSPTGQGRTEAFF. The DNA for the CDR3 is TGCGCCAGCAGCCCGACAGGACAGGGTAGGACTGAAGCTTTCTTT.

The chain combines TRBV9 with TRBJ1-4, with a weak D call TRBD1 (5 bases). The CDR3 is made up of 14 amino acids. Germline assignment: CDR1 SGDLS and CDR2 YYNGEE. Trimming shortened V by 5 bases and J by 8 bases, and 16 bases separated the two germline ends. The CDR3 DNA is TGTGCCAGCAGTACGACAGAGGTTGGCGAAAAACTGTTTTTT. Its translation is CASSTTEVGEKLFF.

CDR3 DNA sequence: TGCAGTGCCCGCGGGGATGGCTACACCTTC. Protein sequence: CSARGDGYTF. V usage is TRBV20-1 and J usage is TRBJ1-2; D is uncertain. CDR3 length equals 10 residues. The germline V gene has CDR1 DFQATT and CDR2 SNEGSKA (reference sequence). V was trimmed by 6 bases and J by 6 bases, leaving 8 bases between them.

The rearrangement uses TRBV10-3 and TRBJ2-5; 9 nucleotides align to TRBD2. The germline V gene has CDR1 ENHRY and CDR2 SYGVKD. Unmatched junction bases numbered 5, after V lost 0 bases and J lost 3 bases. The CDR3 is 16 residues long. DNA for the CDR3: TGTGCCATCAGTGAGTCGGCTAGCGGGGACAAAGAGACCCAGTACTTC. Translated, it gives CAISESASGDKETQYF.

The rearrangement joins TRBV7-6 to TRBJ1-4, with D perhaps TRBD1 (6 bases). Trimming removed 4 bases at V and 5 bases at J, with 11 bases between. CDR1 and CDR2 (germline): SGHVS, FNYEAQ. CDR3 length: 14 amino acids. The CDR3 sequence: CASSSWTANEKLFF. The CDR3 region has the DNA TGTGCCAGCAGCTCCTGGACAGCCAATGAAAAACTGTTTTTT. Full variable domain (outside the CDR3, taken from reference TRBV7-6 and TRBJ1-4): GAGVSQSPRYKVTKRGQDVALRCDPISGHVSLYWYRQALGQGPEFLTYFNYEAQQDKSGLPNDRFSAERPEGSISTLTIQRTEQRDSAMYRCASSSWTANEKLFFGSGTQLSVL.

This clone has only one observation. The V and J genes are TRBV15 and TRBJ2-1; D unresolved. Trimming took 1 base from V and 8 from J, leaving 3 bases between them. Per germline, CDR1 LNHNV and CDR2 YYDKDF (reference sequence). This CDR3 is 11 amino acids long. The CDR3 sequence is CATSRVHEQFF. CDR3 nucleotide sequence: TGTGCCACCAGCAGAGTCCATGAGCAGTTCTTC.

The chain joins TRBV7-2 to TRBJ1-2; 7 bases are shared with TRBD1. This CDR3 contains 15 residues. The germline CDR1 and CDR2 sequences are SGHTA and FQGNSA. V lost 5 bases, J lost 6 bases, and 12 bases stayed unmatched. CDR3 bases: TGTGCCAGCAGCCTCAGACAGGGTACCGGAGATGGCTACACCTTC. Its translation is CASSLRQGTGDGYTF.

The V and J genes are TRBV27 and TRBJ2-7; possibly TRBD1 or TRBD2 for D (7 bases each). V was trimmed by 7 bases and J by 3 bases, leaving 16 bases between them. Looked up from germline, CDR1 is MNHEY and CDR2 is SMNVEV (reference sequence). This CDR3 region has 14 residues. The chain's CDR3 is CASKSGGDYYEQYF. The CDR3 DNA follows: TGTGCCAGCAAGTCAGGGGGGGACTACTACGAGCAGTACTTC.

This clone appeared a single time. The chain recombines TRBV28 with TRBJ1-5, with 7 bases matching TRBD1. The CDR3 consists of 16 residues. Germline assignment: CDR1 MDHEN and CDR2 SYDVKM. V shed 6 bases, J shed 1 base, and the junction held 9 bases outside the gene matches. The CDR3 nucleotides are TGTGCCAGCAGCCATGACAGGGTTGGGAGCAATCAGCCCCAGCATTTT. Translating it yields CASSHDRVGSNQPQHF.

This chain links TRBV4-2 with TRBJ1-1; D is ambiguous. Between the trimmed V and J ends, which lost 1 base and 0 bases, there was a span of 15 bases. From germline, CDR1 is LGHNA and CDR2 YNFKEQ. This CDR3 spans 17 amino acids. CDR3 protein: CASSQGQARAMNTEAFF. In DNA form, the CDR3 reads TGTGCCAGCAGCCAAGGTCAAGCACGGGCAATGAACACTGAAGCTTTCTTT.

In its sample, this clone was seen once. The chain couples TRBV19 to TRBJ2-1; TRBD1 agrees at 8 bases. Trimming at V came to 3 bases and at J to 5 bases, leaving 6 bases not matched to a gene. The CDR3 has 15 residues. Germline CDR1 is LNHDA and CDR2 is SQIVND (reference sequence). The CDR3 region is CASSMAQGVDNEQFF. The CDR3 DNA sequence: TGTGCCAGTAGTATGGCACAGGGGGTTGACAATGAGCAGTTCTTC.

This chain links TRBV10-3 with TRBJ2-5, with D perhaps matching TRBD1 (6 bases). Germline CDR1 ENHRY, CDR2 SYGVKD. The length of the CDR3 is 15 residues. V gave up 2 bases and J gave up 7 bases, with 17 bases separating them. CDR3: CAISETSGDEGTQYF. The CDR3 region has the DNA TGTGCCATCAGTGAGACTTCAGGGGATGAAGGGACCCAGTACTTC.

The chain joins TRBV18 to TRBJ1-1; TRBD1 aligns across 7 bases. The CDR3 is 17 residues long. Germline values: CDR1 KGHSH, CDR2 LQKENI. After removal of 1 base from V and 0 bases from J, the junction contained 8 bases not matched to a gene. In nucleotides, the CDR3 is TGTGCCAGCTCACCACAAAACTCCGGGACAGTGAACACTGAAGCTTTCTTT. Its protein product is CASSPQNSGTVNTEAFF.

This chain joins TRBV11-1 and TRBJ2-5; tentative D call: TRBD2 (5 bases). Germline V lookup: CDR1 SGHAT, CDR2 FQDESV (reference sequence). Trimming left V 2 bases short and J 5 bases short, with 15 bases between. The CDR3 sequence is 15 residues long. The CDR3 spells CASSLSGPGGETQYF. The CDR3 bases are TGTGCCAGCAGCTTATCTGGGCCCGGCGGGGAGACCCAGTACTTC.

This clone was detected once. CDR3 sequence reads: CASSEVRGAGEQYF. CDR3 in DNA: TGTGCCAGCAGTGAAGTAAGGGGGGCGGGCGAGCAGTACTTC. The chain is built from TRBV2 and TRBJ2-7; possibly TRBD1 or TRBD2 for D (6 bases each). Germline V gives CDR1 SNHLY, CDR2 FYNNEI. CDR3 size: 14 residues. The V end was cut by 1 base, the J end by 6 bases, with 13 bases between.

The gene calls are TRBV6-5 and TRBJ2-7, with D possibly being TRBD2 (5 bases). CDR3 length: 13 residues. CDR1 MNHEY and CDR2 SVGAGI come from the germline V gene. The CDR3 nucleotides read TGTTCCACTCGGAGGAGTGACTCCTACGAGCAGTACTTC. It encodes CSTRRSDSYEQYF.

This clone was observed a few times. V and J are TRBV2 and TRBJ1-5; D is ambiguous. The CDR3 sequence is 13 residues long. The V end was cut by 1 base, the J end by 7 bases, with 8 bases between. Germline V gene sequence: CDR1 SNHLY, CDR2 FYNNEI. This CDR3 reads CASSEGLWQPQHF. CDR3 sequence (DNA): TGTGCCAGCAGTGAAGGTTTATGGCAGCCCCAGCATTTT.

V and J are TRBV7-9 and TRBJ2-3; the D gene could be TRBD1 or TRBD2 (5 bases each). The length of the CDR3 is 14 residues. The V gene's germline CDR1 is SEHNR and CDR2 FQNEAQ (reference sequence). Trimming cost V 2 bases and J 8 bases, with 14 bases left between them. The CDR3 DNA reads TGTGCCAGCAGCTTAAATTCGGGGCTCGGTACGCAGTATTTT. Amino acids: CASSLNSGLGTQYF.

This sequence joins TRBV9 and TRBJ2-1; 7 bases agree with TRBD2. The germline gives CDR1 SGDLS, CDR2 YYNGEE. V dropped 4 bases and J dropped 6; count of bases not matched to a gene: 7. The CDR3 consists of 14 residues. The CDR3 spells CASSMSGLGNEQFF. The CDR3 nucleotides are TGTGCCAGCAGCATGAGCGGACTAGGCAATGAGCAGTTCTTC.

This clone was seen just once. The chain links TRBV7-2 to TRBJ1-5; D not resolved. The CDR3 length is 14 residues. V lost 1 base to trimming and J lost 3 bases, with 7 bases between them. Germline V gene lookup returns CDR1 SGHTA and CDR2 FQGNSA. In DNA, the CDR3 is TGTGCCAGCAGCTTAGACAGCGTCAATCAGCCCCAGCATTTT. This sequence encodes CASSLDSVNQPQHF. The full variable domain, in which reference TRBV7-2 and TRBJ1-5 provide the parts outside the CDR3, is GAGVSQSPSNKVTEKGKDVELRCDPISGHTALYWYRQSLGQGLEFLIYFQGNSAPDKSGLPSDRFSAERTGGSVSTLTIQRTQQEDSAVYLCASSLDSVNQPQHFGDGTRLSIL.

The chain uses TRBV19 and TRBJ2-1, with TRBD2 matching over 10 bases. In germline, CDR1 is LNHDA, CDR2 SQIVND (reference sequence). With 5 bases clipped from V and 8 bases from J, the junction kept 15 bases outside the gene matches. This CDR3 region has 17 residues. The CDR3 protein is CASSPQPSGRARYEQFF. The CDR3 region has the DNA TGTGCCAGTAGTCCCCAGCCCAGCGGGAGGGCCAGATATGAGCAGTTCTTC. Full variable domain (missing parts from reference TRBV19 and TRBJ2-1): DGGITQSPKYLFRKEGQNVTLSCEQNLNHDAMYWYRQDPGQGLRLIYYSQIVNDFQKGDIAEGYSVSREKKESFPLTVTSAQKNPTAFYLCASSPQPSGRARYEQFFGPGTRLTVL.

V and J are TRBV5-4 and TRBJ2-6, with 8 bases identical to TRBD1. The CDR3 runs to 16 residues. CDR1 is SGHNT, CDR2 YYREEE, per germline (reference sequence). The V and J ends lost 5 bases and 4 bases, in that order; junction bases with no gene match: 8. The CDR3 coding sequence is TGTGCCAGCAGGTATCGACAGGGGTCCGGGGCCAACGTCCTGACTTTC. Translated, it gives CASRYRQGSGANVLTF.

This chain connects TRBV5-1 to TRBJ1-4; tentatively, D is TRBD1 (6 bases). This CDR3 has 14 residues. With 4 bases removed from V and 7 bases from J, the gap between germline ends came to 14 bases. Germline values: CDR1 SGHRS, CDR2 YFSETQ. The CDR3 protein is CASSPGTRGEKLFF. The CDR3 DNA is TGCGCCAGCAGCCCCGGGACAAGAGGTGAAAAACTGTTTTTT.

This chain joins TRBV7-2 and TRBJ2-7; D call uncertain. The germline gives CDR1 SGHTA, CDR2 FQGNSA. The V end was cut by 3 bases, the J end by 2 bases, with 11 bases between. The CDR3 runs to 14 residues. The CDR3 DNA sequence: TGTGCCAGCAGCTTGGGGTCGAACACCTACGAGCAGTACTTC. Amino acids: CASSLGSNTYEQYF.

V is TRBV25-1 and J is TRBJ1-1, with no clear D. CDR1 MGHDK and CDR2 SYGVNS come from the germline V gene. V was clipped by 5 bases and J by 1 base, with 11 bases between them. This CDR3 comprises 14 residues. CDR3: CASSSAGENTEAFF. Here the CDR3 DNA reads TGTGCCAGCAGTTCCGCGGGCGAGAACACTGAAGCTTTCTTT.

The chain couples TRBV9 to TRBJ2-2, with 11 bases matching TRBD2. The CDR3 extends over 17 amino acids. The V gene's germline CDR1 is SGDLS and CDR2 YYNGEE. V was pared by 2 bases and J by 4 bases, with 7 bases of the junction left unmatched. The DNA for the CDR3 is TGTGCCAGCAGCGTGGGCTTAGCGGGAGGGGGCACCGGGGAGCTGTTTTTT. Its translation: CASSVGLAGGGTGELFF.

The V gene is TRBV11-2, the J gene TRBJ2-3; D not resolved. Trimming left V 0 bases short and J 6 bases short, with 4 bases between. There are 12 residues in the CDR3. CDR1 and CDR2 (germline): SGHAT, FQNNGV. The CDR3: CASSLDQDTQYF. CDR3 nucleotides: TGTGCCAGCAGCTTAGATCAGGATACGCAGTATTTT. Full variable domain (rest looked up from reference TRBV11-2 and TRBJ2-3): EAGVAQSPRYKIIEKRQSVAFWCNPISGHATLYWYQQILGQGPKLLIQFQNNGVVDDSQLPKDRFSAERLKGVDSTLKIQPAKLEDSAVYLCASSLDQDTQYFGPGTRLTVL.

The chain has TRBV5-6 and TRBJ1-5; 9 bases map to TRBD1. CDR1 is SGHDT, CDR2 YYEEEE, per germline. Trimming at V came to 7 bases and at J to 3 bases, leaving 14 bases not matched to a gene. The CDR3 spans 17 residues. In DNA, the CDR3 is TGTGCCAGCTCCGCCTTCACCGGGACAGGGTTCAATCAGCCCCAGCATTTT. This sequence encodes CASSAFTGTGFNQPQHF.

The chain joins TRBV2 to TRBJ1-6; D unclear. This CDR3 has 15 residues. Trimming removed 10 bases from V and 7 bases from J, with 20 bases in between. From germline, CDR1 is SNHLY and CDR2 FYNNEI. The CDR3 sequence: CATRRSITENSPLHF. The CDR3, as DNA: TGTGCCACCCGAAGGTCAATTACGGAGAATTCACCCCTCCACTTT.

CDR3 sequence reads: CASSRDPISDEQFF. In DNA form, the CDR3 reads TGTGCCAGCAGCCGGGACCCAATCTCGGATGAGCAGTTCTTC. The rearrangement links TRBV5-6 to TRBJ2-1; possibly TRBD1 or TRBD2 for D (5 bases each). The CDR3 sequence is 14 residues long. V gave up 4 bases and J gave up 8 bases, with 16 bases separating them. Germline assignment: CDR1 SGHDT and CDR2 YYEEEE.

Only one count was recorded for this clone. The gene calls are TRBV5-1 and TRBJ1-1; tentatively, D is TRBD1 (6 bases). Between the trimmed V and J ends, which lost 4 bases and 1 base, there was a span of 11 bases. There are 14 residues in the CDR3. Germline CDR1 is SGHRS and CDR2 is YFSETQ. This chain's CDR3 is CASSIQTGNTEAFF. For the CDR3, the DNA is TGCGCCAGCAGCATACAGACAGGGAACACTGAAGCTTTCTTT.